The source of this T cell receptor beta chain is a study of blood T cell repertoires in COVID-19. For the study at large: Samples representing acute and convalescent COVID-19 were sourced from the United States, Italy and Spain. The analysed material was cDNA or gDNA that came from T cells, B-cell-depleted T cells, or PBMCs.

Which cohort a participant joined came from the clinical history participants gave. Germline V lookup: CDR1 SQVTM, CDR2 ANQGSEA. V was shortened by 4 bases and J by 6 bases, with 18 bases between the two germline ends. This CDR3 is 14 amino acids long. Original data processing: Reference gene primers were amplified, and this amplification served to estimate nucleated cell counts. The repertoire was sequenced with immunoSEQ multiplex PCR; TCRdb's copy has only in-frame clones and lacks some. Clone size and the V and J calls come from that table; the DNA yielded D and trimming. In the table there are about 170,000 clones, around 80% of which are singletons.

The sequence was obtained from a woman aged 50 to 60 in a cohort exposed to, infected with or recovered from COVID-19 (not recorded which). The sequencing sample was made of PBMCs or T cells enriched from blood (not recorded which). The chain is built from TRBV29-1 and TRBJ1-2; D gene ambiguous. CDR3 amino acids: CSVVSPGGSDGYTF. Written as DNA, the CDR3 is TGCAGCGTTGTTTCCCCAGGAGGGTCCGATGGCTACACCTTC.